The T cell receptor beta chain described here comes from a study of blood T cell repertoires in COVID-19. In the study overall: Collection of acute and convalescent COVID-19 samples took place in the United States, Italy and Spain. Sample material is recorded as cDNA or gDNA derived from T cells, B-cell-depleted T cells, or PBMCs.

How the authors handled the data: It was from reference gene primer amplification that nucleated cell counts were estimated. Using immunoSEQ multiplex PCR, the repertoire was profiled, and TCRdb retains in-frame clones only, with some absent. D and trimming come from the DNA, and the V and J calls and clone size come from that table. The sample lists about 100,000 clones, roughly nine tenths occurring once. The trim removed 5 bases at V and 2 bases at J, leaving 9 bases unmatched. Germline CDR1 is LNHDA and CDR2 is SQIVND (reference sequence). The CDR3 runs 16 residues. This clone was detected once. The sequencing input was peripheral blood. The chain employs TRBV19 and TRBJ2-1, with 7 bases that match TRBD1. The TCR was taken from a man aged 60-69 years with acute or convalescent COVID-19. CDR3 DNA: TGTGCCAGTAGTGGACAGGTGAGCGGCGCCTACAATGAGCAGTTCTTC. Amino acids: CASSGQVSGAYNEQFF. The full variable domain, with the rest looked up from reference TRBV19 and TRBJ2-1, is DGGITQSPKYLFRKEGQNVTLSCEQNLNHDAMYWYRQDPGQGLRLIYYSQIVNDFQKGDIAEGYSVSREKKESFPLTVTSAQKNPTAFYLCASSGQVSGAYNEQFFGPGTRLTVL.